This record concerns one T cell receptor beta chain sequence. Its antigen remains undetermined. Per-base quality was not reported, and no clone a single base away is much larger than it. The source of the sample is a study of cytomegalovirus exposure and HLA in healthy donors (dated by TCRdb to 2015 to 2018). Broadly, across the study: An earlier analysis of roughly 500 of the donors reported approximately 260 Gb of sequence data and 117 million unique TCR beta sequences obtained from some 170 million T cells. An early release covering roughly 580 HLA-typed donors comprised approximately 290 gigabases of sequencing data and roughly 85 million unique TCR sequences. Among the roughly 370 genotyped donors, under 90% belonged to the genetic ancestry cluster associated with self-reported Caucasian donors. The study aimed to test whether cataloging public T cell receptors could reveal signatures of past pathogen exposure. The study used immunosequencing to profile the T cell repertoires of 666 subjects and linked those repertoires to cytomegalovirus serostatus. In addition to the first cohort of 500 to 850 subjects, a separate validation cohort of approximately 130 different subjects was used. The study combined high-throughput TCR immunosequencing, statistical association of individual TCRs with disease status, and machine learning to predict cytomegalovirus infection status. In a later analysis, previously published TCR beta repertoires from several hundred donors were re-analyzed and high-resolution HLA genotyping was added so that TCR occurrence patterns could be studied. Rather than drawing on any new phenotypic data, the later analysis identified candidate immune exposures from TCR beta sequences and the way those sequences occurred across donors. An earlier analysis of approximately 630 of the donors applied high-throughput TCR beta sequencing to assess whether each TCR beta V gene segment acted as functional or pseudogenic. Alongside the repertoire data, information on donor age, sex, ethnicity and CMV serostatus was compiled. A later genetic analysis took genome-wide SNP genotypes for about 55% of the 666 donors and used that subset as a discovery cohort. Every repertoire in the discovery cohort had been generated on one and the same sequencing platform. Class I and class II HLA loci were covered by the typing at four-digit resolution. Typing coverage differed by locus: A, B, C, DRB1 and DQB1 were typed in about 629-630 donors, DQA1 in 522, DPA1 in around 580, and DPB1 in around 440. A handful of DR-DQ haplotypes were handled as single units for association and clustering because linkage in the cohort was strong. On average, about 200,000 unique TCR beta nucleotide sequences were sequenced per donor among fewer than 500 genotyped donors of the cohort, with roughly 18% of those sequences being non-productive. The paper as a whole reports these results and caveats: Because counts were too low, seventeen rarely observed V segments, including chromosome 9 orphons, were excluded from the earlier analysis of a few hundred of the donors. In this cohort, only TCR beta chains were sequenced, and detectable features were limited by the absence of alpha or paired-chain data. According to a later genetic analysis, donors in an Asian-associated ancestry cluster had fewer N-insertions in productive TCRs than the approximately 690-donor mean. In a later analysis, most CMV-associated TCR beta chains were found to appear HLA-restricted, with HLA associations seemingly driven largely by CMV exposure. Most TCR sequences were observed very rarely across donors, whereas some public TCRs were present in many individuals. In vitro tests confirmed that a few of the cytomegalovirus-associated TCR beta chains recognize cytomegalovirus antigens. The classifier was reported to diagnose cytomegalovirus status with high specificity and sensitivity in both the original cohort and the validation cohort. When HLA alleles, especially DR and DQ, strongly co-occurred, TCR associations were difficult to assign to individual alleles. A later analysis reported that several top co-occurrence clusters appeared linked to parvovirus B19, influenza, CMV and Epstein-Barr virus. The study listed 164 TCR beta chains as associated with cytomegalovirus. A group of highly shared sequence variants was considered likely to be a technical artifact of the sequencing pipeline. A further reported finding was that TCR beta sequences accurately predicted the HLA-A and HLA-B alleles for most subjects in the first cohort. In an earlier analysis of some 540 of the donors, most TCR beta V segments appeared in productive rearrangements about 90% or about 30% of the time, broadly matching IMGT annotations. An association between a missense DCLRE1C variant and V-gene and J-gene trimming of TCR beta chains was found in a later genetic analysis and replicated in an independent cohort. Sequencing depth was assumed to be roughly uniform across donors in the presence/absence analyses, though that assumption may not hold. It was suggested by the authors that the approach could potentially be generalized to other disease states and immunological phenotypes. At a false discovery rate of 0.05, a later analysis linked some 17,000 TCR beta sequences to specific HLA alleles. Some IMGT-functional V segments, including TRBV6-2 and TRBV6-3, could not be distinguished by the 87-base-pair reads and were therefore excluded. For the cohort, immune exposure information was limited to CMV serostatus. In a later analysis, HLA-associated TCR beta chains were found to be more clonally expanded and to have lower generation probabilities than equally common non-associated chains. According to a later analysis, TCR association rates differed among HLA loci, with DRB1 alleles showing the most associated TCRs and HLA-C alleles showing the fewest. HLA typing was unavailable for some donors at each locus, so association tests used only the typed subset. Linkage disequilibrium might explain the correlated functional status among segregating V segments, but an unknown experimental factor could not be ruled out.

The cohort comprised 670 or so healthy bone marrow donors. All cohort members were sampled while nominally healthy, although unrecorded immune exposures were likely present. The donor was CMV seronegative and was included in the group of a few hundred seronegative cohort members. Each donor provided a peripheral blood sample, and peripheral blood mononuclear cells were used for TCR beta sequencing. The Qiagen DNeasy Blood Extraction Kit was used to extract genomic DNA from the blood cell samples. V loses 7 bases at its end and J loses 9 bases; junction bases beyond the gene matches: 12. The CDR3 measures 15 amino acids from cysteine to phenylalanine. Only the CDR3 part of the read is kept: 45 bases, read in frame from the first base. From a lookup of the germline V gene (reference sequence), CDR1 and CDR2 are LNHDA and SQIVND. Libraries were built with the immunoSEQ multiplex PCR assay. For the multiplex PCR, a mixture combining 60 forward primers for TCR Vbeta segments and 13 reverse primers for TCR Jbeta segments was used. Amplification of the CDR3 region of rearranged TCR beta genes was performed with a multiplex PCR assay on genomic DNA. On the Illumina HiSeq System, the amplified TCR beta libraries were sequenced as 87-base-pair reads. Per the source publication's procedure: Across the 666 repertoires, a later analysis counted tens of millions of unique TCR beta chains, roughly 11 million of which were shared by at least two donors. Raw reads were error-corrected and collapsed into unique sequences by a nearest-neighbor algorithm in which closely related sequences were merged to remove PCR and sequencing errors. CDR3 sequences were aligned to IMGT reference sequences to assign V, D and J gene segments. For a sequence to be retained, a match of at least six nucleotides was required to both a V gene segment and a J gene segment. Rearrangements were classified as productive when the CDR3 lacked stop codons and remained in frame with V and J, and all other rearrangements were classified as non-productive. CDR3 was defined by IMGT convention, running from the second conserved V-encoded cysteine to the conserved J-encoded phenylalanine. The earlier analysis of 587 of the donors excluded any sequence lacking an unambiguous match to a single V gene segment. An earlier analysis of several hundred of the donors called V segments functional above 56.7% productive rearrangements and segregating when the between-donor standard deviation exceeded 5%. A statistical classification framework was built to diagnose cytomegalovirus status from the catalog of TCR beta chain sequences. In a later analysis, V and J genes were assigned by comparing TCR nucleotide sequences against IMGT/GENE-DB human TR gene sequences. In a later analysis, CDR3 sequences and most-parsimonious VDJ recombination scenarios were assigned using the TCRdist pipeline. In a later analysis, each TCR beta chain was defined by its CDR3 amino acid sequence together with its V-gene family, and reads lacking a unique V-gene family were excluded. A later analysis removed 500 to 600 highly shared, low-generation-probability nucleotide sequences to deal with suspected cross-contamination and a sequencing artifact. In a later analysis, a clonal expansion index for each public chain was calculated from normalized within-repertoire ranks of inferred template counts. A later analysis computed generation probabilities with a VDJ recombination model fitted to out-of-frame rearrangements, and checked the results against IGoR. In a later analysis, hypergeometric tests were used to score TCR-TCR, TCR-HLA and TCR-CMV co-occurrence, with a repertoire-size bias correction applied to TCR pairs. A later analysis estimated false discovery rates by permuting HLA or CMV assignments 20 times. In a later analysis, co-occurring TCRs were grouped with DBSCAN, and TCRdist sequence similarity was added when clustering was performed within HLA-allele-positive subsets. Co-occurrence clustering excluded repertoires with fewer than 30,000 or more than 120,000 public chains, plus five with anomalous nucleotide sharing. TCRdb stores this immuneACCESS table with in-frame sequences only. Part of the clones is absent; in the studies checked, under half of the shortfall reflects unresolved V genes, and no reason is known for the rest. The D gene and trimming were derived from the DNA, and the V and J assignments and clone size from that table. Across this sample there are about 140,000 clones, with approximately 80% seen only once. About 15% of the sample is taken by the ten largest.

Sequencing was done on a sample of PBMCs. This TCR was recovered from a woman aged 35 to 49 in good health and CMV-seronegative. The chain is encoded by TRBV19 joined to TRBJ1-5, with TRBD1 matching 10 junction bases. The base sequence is TGTGCCAGTATGGGGGGGACAGGGGTTGAGTCGCCCCAGCATTTT. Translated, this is CASMGGTGVESPQHF.